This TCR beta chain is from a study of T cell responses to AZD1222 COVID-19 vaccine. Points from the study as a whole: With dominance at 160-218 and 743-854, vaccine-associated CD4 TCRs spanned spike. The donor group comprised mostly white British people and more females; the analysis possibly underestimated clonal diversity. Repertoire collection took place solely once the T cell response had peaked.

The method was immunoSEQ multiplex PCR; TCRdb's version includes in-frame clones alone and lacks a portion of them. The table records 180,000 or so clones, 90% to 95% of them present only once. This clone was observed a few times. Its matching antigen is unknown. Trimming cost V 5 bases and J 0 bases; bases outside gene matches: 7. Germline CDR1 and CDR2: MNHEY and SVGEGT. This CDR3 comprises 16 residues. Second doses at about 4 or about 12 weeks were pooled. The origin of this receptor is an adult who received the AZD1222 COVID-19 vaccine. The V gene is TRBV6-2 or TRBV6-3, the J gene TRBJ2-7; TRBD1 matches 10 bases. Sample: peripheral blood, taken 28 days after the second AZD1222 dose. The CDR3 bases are TGTGCCAGCAGTGCCGGGACAGGGGAGAGCTCCTACGAGCAGTACTTC. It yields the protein CASSAGTGESSYEQYF.